This passage covers 5 T cell receptor beta chains from one sample sequenced in a study of blood T cell repertoires in COVID-19 (TCRdb year 2020). Libraries were made using the immunoSEQ multiplex PCR assay. The immuneACCESS repertoire file appears here via TCRdb, limited to in-frame rearrangements. These files lack a portion of the clones; in checked studies, under half of the deficit traces to unresolved V genes, and the cause of the others is not known. This sample comprises over 50,000 clones, about 90% of them detected only once. The ten largest account for less than 8% of the sample. The specimen sequenced was peripheral blood. These receptors came from a man aged 60 to 75 with acute or convalescent COVID-19.

This clone was detected only once. The rearrangement uses TRBV9 and TRBJ1-2; D gene unclear. The CDR3 covers 14 residues. Between the trimmed V and J ends, which lost 4 bases and 6 bases, there was a span of 16 bases. Germline-derived CDR1 and CDR2 are SGDLS and YYNGEE. CDR3 protein: CASSRDIKYNGYTF. Written as DNA, the CDR3 is TGTGCCAGCAGCCGGGATATTAAATATAATGGCTACACCTTC.

This sequence joins TRBV19 and TRBJ2-5, with TRBD1 as a possible D gene (6 bases). The V and J ends lost 5 bases and 1 base respectively, with 14 bases between them. CDR3 length equals 15 residues. The V gene's germline CDR1 is LNHDA and CDR2 SQIVND (reference sequence). CDR3 sequence reads: CASSVTGTSQETQYF. CDR3 nucleotides: TGTGCCAGTAGTGTAACCGGGACATCCCAAGAGACCCAGTACTTC.

This chain joins TRBV7-3 and TRBJ2-1; 8 bases agree with TRBD2. The CDR3 length is 16 residues. J gave up 0 bases and V 1 base, and 2 bases lay outside the gene matches. CDR1 and CDR2 (germline): SGHTA, FQGTGA. DNA for the CDR3: TGTGCCAGCAGCTTAATGGGGACTAGCTCCTACAATGAGCAGTTCTTC. Its protein is CASSLMGTSSYNEQFF.

This chain links TRBV5-6 with TRBJ2-1, with 7 bases that match TRBD2. Trimming at V came to 4 bases and at J to 4 bases, leaving 11 bases not matched to a gene. In germline, CDR1 is SGHDT, CDR2 YYEEEE. The CDR3 covers 16 residues. Here the CDR3 reads CASSGTIAAGYNEQFF. CDR3 DNA sequence: TGTGCCAGCAGCGGGACTATAGCGGCGGGATACAATGAGCAGTTCTTC.

Concerning this clone: A read error may account for a junction end that differs from germline. This rearrangement joins TRBV6-1 to TRBJ1-4; D is ambiguous. The CDR3 extends over 13 amino acids. The germline V gene has CDR1 MNHNS and CDR2 SASEGT. The CDR3 region has the DNA TGTGCCAGCAGTGAAGGAACTACTGAAAAACTGTTTTTT. The encoded protein is CASSEGTTEKLFF.